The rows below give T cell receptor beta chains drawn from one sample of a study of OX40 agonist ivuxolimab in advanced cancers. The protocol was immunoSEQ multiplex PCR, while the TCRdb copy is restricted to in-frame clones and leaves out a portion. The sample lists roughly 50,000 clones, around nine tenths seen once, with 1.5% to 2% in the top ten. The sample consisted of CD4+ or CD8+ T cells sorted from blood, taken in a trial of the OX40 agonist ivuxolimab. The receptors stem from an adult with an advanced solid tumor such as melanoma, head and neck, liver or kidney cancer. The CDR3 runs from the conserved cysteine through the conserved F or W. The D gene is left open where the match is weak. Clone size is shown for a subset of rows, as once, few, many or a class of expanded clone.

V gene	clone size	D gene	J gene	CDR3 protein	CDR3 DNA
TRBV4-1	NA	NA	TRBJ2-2	CASSQVSGLNTGELFF	TGCGCCAGCAGCCAAGTATCCGGTTTGAACACCGGGGAGCTGTTTTTT
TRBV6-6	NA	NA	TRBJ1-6	CASSYSGRENSPLHF	TGTGCCAGCAGTTACTCGGGACGGGAGAATTCACCCCTCCACTTT
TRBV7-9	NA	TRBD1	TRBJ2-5	CASSLTGFETQYF	TGTGCCAGCAGCTTGACAGGGTTCGAGACCCAGTACTTC
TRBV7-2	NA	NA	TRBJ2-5	CASSLSLASQETQYF	TGTGCCAGCAGCCTTTCTCTAGCGTCGCAAGAGACCCAGTACTTC
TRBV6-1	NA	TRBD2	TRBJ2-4	CASERGGRWNIQYF	TGTGCCAGTGAACGGGGGGGTCGCTGGAACATTCAGTACTTC
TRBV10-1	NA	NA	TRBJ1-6	CASSDGSRSPLHF	TGCGCCAGCAGTGATGGCTCCAGATCACCCCTCCACTTT
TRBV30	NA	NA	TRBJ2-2	CARGRNTGELFF	TGTGCCCGGGGACGTAACACCGGGGAGCTGTTTTTT
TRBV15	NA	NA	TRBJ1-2	CATSRAGNYGYTF	TGTGCCACCAGCAGAGCCGGTAACTATGGCTACACCTTC
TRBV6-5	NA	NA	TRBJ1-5	CASSSLSGVNQPQHF	TGCGCCAGCAGCTCCCTTTCAGGGGTCAATCAGCCCCAGCATTTT
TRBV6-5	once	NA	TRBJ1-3	CASSYDSLIGNTIYF	TGTGCCAGCAGTTACGACAGTCTAATTGGAAACACCATATATTTT
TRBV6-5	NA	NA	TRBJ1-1	CASSYERGGTEAFF	TGTGCCAGCAGTTACGAAAGGGGGGGGACTGAAGCTTTCTTT
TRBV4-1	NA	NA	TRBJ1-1	CASSQDNRRATEAFF	TGCGCCAGCAGCCAAGATAACCGGAGAGCCACTGAAGCTTTCTTT
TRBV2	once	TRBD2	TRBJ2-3	CANEAGGLGDTQYF	TGTGCCAACGAAGCGGGAGGGCTTGGCGATACGCAGTATTTT
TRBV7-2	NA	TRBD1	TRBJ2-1	CASSSQGARNEQFF	TGTGCCAGCAGCTCCCAGGGGGCGCGGAATGAGCAGTTCTTC
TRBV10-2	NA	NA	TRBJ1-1	CASSEWRVNTEAFF	TGCGCCAGCAGTGAGTGGAGGGTTAACACTGAAGCTTTCTTT
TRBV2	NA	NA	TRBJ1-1	CASSEGVTEAFF	TGTGCCAGCAGTGAAGGAGTGACTGAAGCTTTCTTT
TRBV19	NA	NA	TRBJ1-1	CASSMREMNTEAFF	TGTGCCAGTAGTATGAGGGAAATGAACACTGAAGCTTTCTTT
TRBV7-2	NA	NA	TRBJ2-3	CASSFSTDTQYF	TGTGCCAGCAGCTTTTCAACAGATACGCAGTATTTT
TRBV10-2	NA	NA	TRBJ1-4	CASSESFGWTNEKLFF	TGCGCCAGCAGTGAGTCGTTTGGGTGGACTAATGAAAAACTGTTTTTT
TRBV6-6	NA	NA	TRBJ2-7	CASSRPDFYEQYF	TGTGCCAGCAGTCGCCCGGACTTCTACGAGCAGTACTTC
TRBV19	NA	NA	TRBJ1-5	CASSTEGFGNQPQHF	TGTGCCAGTAGTACAGAGGGGTTCGGCAATCAGCCCCAGCATTTT
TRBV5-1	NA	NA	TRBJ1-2	CASRTTANYGYTF	TGCGCCAGCAGGACTACAGCGAACTATGGCTACACCTTC
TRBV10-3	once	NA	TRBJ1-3	CAIRQHSGNTIYF	TGTGCCATCAGACAACACTCTGGAAACACCATATATTTT
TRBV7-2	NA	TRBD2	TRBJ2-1	CASRPTGTRVDEQFF	TGTGCCAGCAGGCCAACCGGGACTAGGGTTGATGAGCAGTTCTTC
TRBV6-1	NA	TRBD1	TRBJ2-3	CASSSGGFTDTQYF	TGTGCCAGCAGTTCAGGGGGATTCACAGATACGCAGTATTTT
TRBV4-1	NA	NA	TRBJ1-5	CASSQPDSNQPQHF	TGCGCCAGCAGCCAACCCGATAGCAATCAGCCCCAGCATTTT
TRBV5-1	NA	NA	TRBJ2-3	CASREGAGTDTQYF	TGCGCCAGCAGGGAGGGGGCAGGCACAGATACGCAGTATTTT